This is a list of T cell receptor beta chains from one sample in a study of early T cells in non-severe SARS-CoV-2 infection. A single record per CDR3 protein comes from TCRdb applying MiXCR to the 5' RACE reads. The sample consists of tens of thousands of distinct CDR3 sequences, less than 20% of them appearing once. The sample taken for sequencing was whole blood. These receptors all stem from an adult who was a healthcare worker with PCR-confirmed SARS-CoV-2 infection or an uninfected control (not recorded which). Both conserved end residues are trimmed from each CDR3. Each record gives: V gene, clone size, CDR3 protein. The size of a clone is reported for some rows only, either as once, few or many, or as a class for expanded clones.

TRBV12-3/TRBV12-4 many ASSLSGAVQETQY
TRBV7-9 many ASSLGQYLEAF
TRBV27 few ASSTKWSSFEAF
TRBV7-8 few ASSLDRGHEQY
TRBV5-1 . ASSLGLRGIDTDTQY
TRBV7-2 . ASIFTGPYNEQF
TRBV10-1 few ASNLAGEGSRSGNQPQH
TRBV5-6 few ASSGAGKAF
TRBV20-1 few SAPRVNTEAF
TRBV30 few AWKVSGSYNEQF
TRBV27 many ASSSRTELSGANVLT
TRBV5-4 few ASSVPTRDTQY
TRBV12-3/TRBV12-4 many ASSFGRGTEAF
TRBV6-5 many ASSRNPFRTGGNYGYT
TRBV9 few ASSARGDTQY
TRBV19 . ASSIGAGTNQETQY
TRBV14 few ASSFWTAPSGANVLT
TRBV29-1 few SATWDSAYEQY
TRBV10-2 . ASASSLNQPQH
TRBV28 few ASSRQPTYEQY
TRBV24-1 few ATSDQGAWADTQY
TRBV7-2 few ASSSTGLVNTGELF
TRBV13 . ASSLAGNTIY
TRBV9 few ASSATNEQF
TRBV5-4 . ASSFSRAEAF
TRBV7-2 many ASSSDTGTYGYT
TRBV7-2 . ASSIQAPGRNRLYEQY
TRBV4-3 . ASSQELRETQY
TRBV7-2 many ASSLGQGNYGYT
TRBV7-2 few ASSLGGGSWRETQY
TRBV6-5 few ASSYSQQGVNSPLH
TRBV29-1 . SVEDATNSYEQY
TRBV5-4 . ASSLPGGPHEQF
TRBV27 . ASSLSRWRADTQY
TRBV7-8 . ASSLAGTNSYNEQF
TRBV24-1 . ATSLAGASGTGELF
TRBV12-3/TRBV12-4 many ASTRSTDTQY
TRBV27 . ASSPNKGSQIFQPQH
TRBV20-1 many SAIRTRGNTEAF
TRBV28 . ASSQGLDQPQH
TRBV15 . ATSRDRQGGNTIY
TRBV12-3/TRBV12-4 few ASSFRTGLNSPLH
TRBV12-3/TRBV12-4 . ASRTQGAGNEQF
TRBV29-1 . SVKTGAQY